The 2 T cell receptor beta chains in this list originate from one sample, sequenced in a study of blood T cell repertoires in COVID-19. Libraries were prepared by immunoSEQ multiplex PCR; TCRdb keeps only in-frame clonotypes and omits some of them. The sample records 120,000 to 150,000 clones, around 81% being singletons. Sequencing was performed on peripheral blood. All receptors derive from a human donor with acute or convalescent COVID-19. The donor label of this sample is uncertain.

The chain uses TRBV18 and TRBJ2-7, with a possible D match to TRBD1 (6 bases). Germline V gives CDR1 KGHSH, CDR2 LQKENI. This CDR3 region has 13 residues. V shed 5 bases and J shed 3 bases, with 11 bases lying between them. The CDR3 nucleotides read TGTGCCAGCTCAGAGGGGACACACTACGAGCAGTACGTC. Amino acid sequence: CASSEGTHYEQYV.

Only a few counts were recorded for this clone. The chain carries TRBV7-2 and TRBJ2-7; TRBD1 agrees at 10 bases. Germline CDR1 SGHTA, CDR2 FQGNSA. V was pared by 1 base and J by 1 base, with 7 bases of the junction left unmatched. CDR3 length: 17 residues. The CDR3, as DNA: TGTGCCAGCAGCTTAGGGAGGGGGACAGGGGTTTCCTACGAGCAGTACTTC. This translates into CASSLGRGTGVSYEQYF.